Shown below are 3 T cell receptor beta chains from a single sample sequenced in a study of blood T cell repertoires in COVID-19. Clones were read by immunoSEQ multiplex PCR, and TCRdb kept only the in-frame ones, dropping some. Among 220,000 or so clones listed, around four fifths were seen once. The sequenced sample consisted of peripheral blood. The source is a man younger than 45 with active or convalescent COVID-19.

V gene TRBV6-2 or TRBV6-3 combines with J gene TRBJ2-1; D uncertain. This CDR3 spans 16 amino acids. The ends were cut back, 2 bases at V and 9 bases at J, with 20 bases in the middle. Germline loops: CDR1 MNHEY, CDR2 SVGEGT. CDR3 loop: CASSYPPPFSPTEQFF. For the CDR3, the DNA is TGTGCCAGCAGTTACCCCCCCCCTTTTAGCCCGACTGAGCAGTTCTTC.

The V and J genes are TRBV27 and TRBJ1-2; D might be TRBD1 (5 bases). Trimming pared 6 bases from V and 7 bases from J, leaving 12 bases between. The CDR3 totals 12 residues. The germline gives CDR1 MNHEY, CDR2 SMNVEV (reference sequence). CDR3 coding DNA: TGTGCCAGCAGCCCCGCGGGGGGTGGCTACACCTTC. Protein product: CASSPAGGGYTF.

The J gene is TRBJ1-2, the V gene TRBV4-3, with 9 nucleotides matching TRBD1. The CDR3 is made up of 16 amino acids. Trimming took 1 base from V and 2 from J; bases not matched to a gene: 5. The germline V gene encodes CDR1 LGHNA and CDR2 YSLEER. CDR3 DNA: TGCGCCAGCAGCCAAGGGGACGGACAGGGGAACTATGGCTACACCTTC. Amino acid sequence: CASSQGDGQGNYGYTF.